The rows below give T cell receptor beta chains drawn from one sample of a study of cytomegalovirus exposure and HLA in healthy donors. Assay used: immunoSEQ multiplex PCR; TCRdb lists only in-frame clones, some missing. This table holds about 160,000 clones, about three quarters found once. The specimen was PBMCs. The receptor source for this set is a woman in her thirties or forties in good health and CMV-seronegative. Each CDR3 is given with its conserved first and last residue. D genes are given only for firm matches. Size tells how often a clone was seen (once, few, many) or the class of an expanded clone, and some rows leave it out.

>TRBJ2-1|.|TRBV15|15|TRBD2
CATSSLRGGPNEQFF
TGTGCCACCAGCAGTCTCCGGGGGGGCCCGAATGAGCAGTTCTTC
>TRBJ1-6|.|TRBV6-1|13|.
CASSENLGRTLHF
TGTGCCAGCAGTGAGAATCTAGGCCGGACCCTCCACTTT
>TRBJ2-7|.|TRBV5-6|11|.
CASSLNYEQYF
TGTGCCAGCAGCCTTAACTACGAGCAGTACTTC
>TRBJ1-2|.|TRBV4-1|13|.
CASSQDTAHGYTF
TGCGCCAGCAGCCAAGATACAGCACATGGCTACACCTTC
>TRBJ1-2|.|TRBV4-2|17|TRBD1
CASSQVAQGGWDYGYTF
TGTGCCAGCAGCCAAGTCGCACAGGGGGGGTGGGACTATGGCTACACCTTC
>TRBJ1-3|.|TRBV7-2|13|.
CASSLQGRNTIYF
TGTGCCAGCAGCCTCCAGGGAAGGAACACCATATATTTT
>TRBJ2-7|.|TRBV6-5|14|TRBD2
CASSTGTSFYEQYF
TGTGCCAGCAGTACCGGGACTAGCTTTTACGAGCAGTACTTC
>TRBJ2-2|.|TRBV5-8|14|.
CASSLGGDTGELFF
TGTGCCAGCAGCTTAGGAGGAGACACCGGGGAGCTGTTTTTT
>TRBJ1-1|.|TRBV6-1|13|TRBD1
CASRRGREIEAFF
TGTGCCAGCAGGAGGGGGCGCGAGATTGAGGCTTTCTTT
>TRBJ1-5|.|TRBV19|15|TRBD1
CASSITGTGTQPQHF
TGTGCCAGTAGTATCACCGGGACAGGGACTCAGCCCCAGCATTTT
>TRBJ1-1|.|TRBV4-2|17|TRBD1
CASSQDPQGARTTEAFF
TGTGCCAGCAGCCAGGACCCACAGGGGGCGCGGACCACTGAAGCTTTCTTT
>TRBJ2-1|.|TRBV15|15|.
CATSREQGRYNEQFF
TGTGCCACCAGCAGGGAGCAGGGTCGCTACAATGAGCAGTTCTTC
>TRBJ2-1|.|TRBV2|18|TRBD2
CASSASNSGPAKFDEQFF
TGTGCCAGCAGTGCAAGTAATAGCGGGCCGGCTAAATTTGATGAGCAGTTCTTC
>TRBJ1-1|.|TRBV6-1|14|TRBD1
CASSARGLLTEAFF
TGTGCCAGCAGCGCCAGGGGGCTCCTCACTGAAGCTTTCTTT
>TRBJ2-3|.|TRBV5-1|15|TRBD1
CASTRQGRVTDTQYF
TGCGCCAGCACCAGACAGGGGCGCGTCACAGATACGCAGTATTTT
>TRBJ2-7|.|TRBV5-1|15|.
CASSFGTSIVYEQYF
TGCGCCAGCAGCTTCGGAACTAGCATTGTCTACGAGCAGTACTTC
>TRBJ2-1|.|TRBV7-9|16|TRBD2
CASSFGTSGDYNEQFF
TGTGCCAGCAGCTTTGGGACTAGCGGGGATTACAATGAGCAGTTCTTC
>TRBJ2-3|.|TRBV5-4|16|TRBD2
CASTPGGGGQGDTQYF
TGTGCCAGCACCCCGGGAGGGGGGGGGCAAGGAGATACGCAGTATTTT
>TRBJ2-1|.|TRBV7-9|14|TRBD1
CASSPGTGGREQFF
TGTGCCAGCAGCCCTGGGACAGGGGGTCGAGAGCAGTTCTTC
>TRBJ1-5|.|TRBV10-1|13|.
CASSAGNYQPQHF
TGCGCCAGCAGTGCAGGGAATTATCAGCCCCAGCATTTT
>TRBJ2-7|.|TRBV23-1|15|TRBD1
CASSQEDRVRSEQYF
TGCGCCAGCAGTCAGGAGGACAGGGTCAGAAGCGAGCAGTACTTC
>TRBJ1-6|.|TRBV28|15|TRBD1
CASNLDRANNSPLHF
TGTGCCAGCAATTTGGACAGGGCAAATAATTCACCCCTCCACTTT
>TRBJ2-5|.|TRBV5-6|14|TRBD1
CASRARQGQETQYF
TGTGCCAGCAGAGCCAGACAGGGCCAAGAGACCCAGTACTTC
>TRBJ1-1|.|TRBV7-8|16|TRBD1
CASSLAIGTGTTEAFF
TGTGCCAGCAGCTTAGCGATCGGGACAGGGACCACTGAAGCTTTCTTT
>TRBJ1-1|.|TRBV5-1|14|.
CASSLTGMNTEAFF
TGCGCCAGCAGCTTGACAGGAATGAACACTGAAGCTTTCTTT
>TRBJ1-2|.|TRBV6-1|13|.
CASSRGLGYGYTF
TGTGCCAGCTCGAGGGGACTTGGCTATGGCTACACCTTC
>TRBJ2-3|.|TRBV28|13|.
CASSLDYTDTQYF
TGTGCCAGCAGTTTAGACTACACAGATACGCAGTATTTT
>TRBJ1-2|few|TRBV15|15|.
CATSREKTGRYGYTF
TGTGCCACCAGCAGAGAAAAAACAGGGCGCTATGGCTACACCTTC
>TRBJ1-6|.|TRBV4-1|15|.
CASRIQFSYNSPLHF
TGCGCCAGCAGGATACAGTTCTCTTATAATTCACCCCTCCACTTT
>TRBJ2-1|.|TRBV7-3|15|.
CASSLLGGLYNEQFF
TGTGCCAGCAGCTTATTGGGGGGGCTCTACAATGAGCAGTTCTTC
>TRBJ2-3|.|TRBV7-2|16|TRBD2
CASSWRAGGGADTQYF
TGTGCCAGCAGCTGGCGGGCGGGGGGGGGAGCAGATACGCAGTATTTT
>TRBJ1-4|.|TRBV28|15|.
CASSATGNPNEKLFF
TGTGCCAGCAGTGCAACAGGGAACCCTAATGAAAAACTGTTTTTT
>TRBJ2-5|.|TRBV6-5|12|TRBD1
CASRQGRETQYF
TGTGCCAGCAGACAGGGGAGAGAGACCCAGTACTTC
>TRBJ1-4|few|TRBV5-1|16|TRBD1
CASSRDKTGGGEKLFF
TGCGCCAGCAGCCGGGACAAAACAGGGGGGGGAGAAAAACTGTTTTTT
>TRBJ1-1|few|TRBV6-1|13|.
CASSEAYRAEAFF
TGTGCCAGCAGTGAAGCTTACAGGGCTGAAGCTTTCTTT
>TRBJ2-3|.|TRBV2|16|TRBD2
CASSELAGGRTDTQYF
TGTGCCAGCAGTGAACTAGCGGGGGGGAGGACAGATACGCAGTATTTT
>TRBJ1-2|once|TRBV6-6|13|TRBD1
CASRDREVYGYTF
TGTGCCAGCAGGGACAGGGAAGTCTATGGCTACACCTTC
>TRBJ2-3|.|TRBV11-2|14|.
CASSSYDRRNTQYF
TGTGCCAGCAGCTCCTACGATCGGAGGAATACGCAGTATTTT
>TRBJ2-1|few|TRBV9|19|TRBD2
CASSVATGSGAVSYNEQFF
TGTGCCAGCAGCGTAGCTACGGGGAGCGGGGCAGTCTCCTACAATGAGCAGTTCTTC
>TRBJ1-4|.|TRBV5-1|15|.
CASSLRAAGYEKLFF
TGCGCCAGCAGCTTGCGGGCCGCGGGTTACGAAAAACTGTTTTTT
>TRBJ1-1|.|TRBV11-2|15|.
CASRLVIGLNTEAFF
TGTGCCAGCAGACTAGTAATCGGCCTGAACACTGAAGCTTTCTTT
>TRBJ2-7|few|TRBV27|15|TRBD2
CASSEASGGQYEQYF
TGTGCCAGCAGTGAAGCAAGCGGGGGACAATACGAGCAGTACTTC
>TRBJ1-1|.|TRBV18|17|TRBD1
CASSPQIGTGEGTEAFF
TGTGCCAGCTCACCTCAAATCGGGACAGGGGAAGGAACTGAAGCTTTCTTT
>TRBJ2-7|.|TRBV6-6|15|TRBD2
CASSPRTSGGYEQYF
TGTGCCAGCAGTCCCCGGACTAGCGGGGGCTACGAGCAGTACTTC
>TRBJ1-5|.|TRBV19|13|TRBD1
CASQQGSDQPQHF
TGTGCCAGTCAACAGGGGAGCGATCAGCCCCAGCATTTT
>TRBJ2-5|few|TRBV4-2|15|TRBD2
CASSQERGGQETQYF
TGTGCCAGCAGCCAAGAGCGGGGGGGCCAAGAGACCCAGTACTTC
>TRBJ2-7|.|TRBV29-1|12|TRBD1
CSVTGTGEGQYF
TGCAGCGTGACAGGGACAGGGGAAGGGCAGTACTTC
>TRBJ2-7|.|TRBV28|10|.
CASSFNEQYF
TGTGCCAGCAGTTTCAACGAGCAGTACTTC
>TRBJ1-1|.|TRBV2|14|TRBD1
CASSEIGGGTEAFF
TGTGCCAGCAGTGAAATAGGGGGCGGCACTGAAGCTTTCTTT
>TRBJ2-7|.|TRBV6-5|14|.
CASSYGGDSTEQYF
TGTGCCAGCAGTTACGGAGGGGATTCAACCGAGCAGTACTTC
>TRBJ2-7|.|TRBV5-1|15|TRBD1
CASSFLGQGSYEQYF
TGCGCCAGCAGCTTTTTGGGACAGGGGTCCTACGAGCAGTACTTC
>TRBJ1-4|.|TRBV27|16|.
CASSLGAGATNEKLFF
TGTGCCAGCAGTTTAGGGGCGGGAGCAACTAATGAAAAACTGTTTTTT
>TRBJ2-7|few|TRBV19|14|.
CASRGAGTSYEQYF
TGTGCCAGTAGGGGGGCAGGTACTTCCTACGAGCAGTACTTC
>TRBJ2-6|.|TRBV19|16|.
CASSPRGISGANVLTF
TGTGCCAGTAGTCCCCGGGGGATCTCTGGGGCCAACGTCCTGACTTTC
>TRBJ1-2|few|TRBV28|12|.
CASSFAGGGYTF
TGTGCCAGCAGTTTCGCGGGGGGCGGCTACACCTTC